The subject of this entry is one TCR beta chain. What it binds is unknown. This sample is drawn from a study of memory CD4+ T cells and cytomegalovirus serostatus. Whole-study findings and limits: Each of approximately 73 CMV-associated TCRbeta sequences occurred in one to five individuals.

Single viable CD3+CD4+CD8-CD45RO+ cells were sorted as the memory CD4+ T cells. Profiled with immunoSEQ multiplex PCR; TCRdb holds only in-frame clones, not every one. The data contain about 38,000 clones, 79% of them singletons. The CDR3 spans 15 residues. The germline V and J ends were trimmed by 0 bases and 1 base, with 10 bases remaining between them. The V gene's germline CDR1 is SGHRS and CDR2 YFSETQ. The chain recombines TRBV5-1 with TRBJ2-5, with D possibly TRBD1 on 5 matching bases. This TCR derives from an adult in good health and CMV-seropositive. The source material was memory CD4+ T cells from blood. CDR3 sequence reads: CASSLGGPPQETQYF. The CDR3, as DNA: TGCGCCAGCAGCTTGGGGGGCCCCCCCCAAGAGACCCAGTACTTC.